The present T cell receptor beta chain was sequenced within a study of T cell changes during pregnancy in multiple sclerosis. The table came from immunoSEQ multiplex PCR; TCRdb's copy has only in-frame clones and leaves some out. The table has 65,000 to 75,000 clones, roughly 89% seen once; the top ten hold 3.5% to 4.5%. V was clipped by 3 bases and J by 1 base, with 16 bases between them. The CDR3 runs to 16 residues. CDR1 is MGHRA, CDR2 YSYEKL, per germline. Sequenced material: peripheral blood, taken after pregnancy. The chain joins TRBV4-1 to TRBJ2-7, with D tentatively TRBD2 (6 bases). This sequence was found in a female donor in good health, enrolled as a control in a pregnancy study. The CDR3 DNA reads TGCGCCAGCAGCCAGAAGATCCGGGACTTTTCCTACGAGCAGTACTTC. Translating it yields CASSQKIRDFSYEQYF.